The 17 T cell receptor beta chains below come from one sample, sequenced in a study of blood T cell repertoires in COVID-19 (dated by TCRdb to 2018 to 2020). Libraries were built with the immunoSEQ multiplex PCR assay. The clones in this table, taken by TCRdb from immuneACCESS, are in-frame only. Not every clone is retained; where verified, under half of the shortfall comes from an unresolved V gene, and the cause of the rest is unknown. This sample has under 150,000 clones in its table, and approximately 83% of those were observed once. Clones ranked in the top ten supply 8% of the sample. Sequencing was carried out using peripheral blood. The receptor source for this set is a woman aged 60-75 years with COVID-19, enrolled during active disease.

This CDR3 reads CSVGDTYEQYF. CDR3 bases: TGCAGCGTCGGGGATACCTACGAGCAGTACTTC. The chain has TRBV29-1 and TRBJ2-7; maybe TRBD2 (5 bases). The V gene lost 6 bases and the J gene lost 2 bases, with 8 bases spanning the gap. This CDR3 comprises 11 residues. Germline CDR1 and CDR2: SQVTM and ANQGSEA.

The gene calls are TRBV18 and TRBJ1-1; 8 bases agree with TRBD1. Losses at the gene ends were 3 bases for V and 6 bases for J; bases not matched to a gene: 6. CDR1 KGHSH and CDR2 LQKENI come from the germline V gene. The CDR3 covers 14 residues. The CDR3 region is CASSPGRTGPEAFF. The CDR3 DNA reads as TGTGCCAGCTCACCCGGACGGACAGGGCCTGAAGCTTTCTTT.

Notes on this clone: Germline is not matched at one junction end, which may reflect a read error. The chain carries TRBV7-9 and TRBJ1-1; D not certain. CDR3 length: 13 residues. CDR1 and CDR2 from the germline V gene are SEHNR and FQNEAQ (reference sequence). This chain's CDR3 is CASSQSRDTEAFF. DNA of the CDR3: TGTGCCAGCAGCCAAAGCAGAGACACCGAAGCTTTCTTT.

The genes are TRBV20-1 and TRBJ1-2; tentatively, D is TRBD1 (5 bases). Germline values: CDR1 DFQATT, CDR2 SNEGSKA (reference sequence). V lost 3 bases, J lost 3 bases, and 14 bases lay in between. This CDR3 contains 14 residues. The CDR3 coding sequence is TGCAGTGCTAGTTGGGGGGAAGTCTACTATGGCTACACCTTC. Encoded protein: CSASWGEVYYGYTF.

The CDR3 nucleotides are TGTGCCAGTAGTCCCCGGACAGGGGGCAATTCACCCCTCCACTTT. Translation: CASSPRTGGNSPLHF. The chain uses TRBV19 and TRBJ1-6, with 11 bases matching TRBD1. V dropped 5 bases and J dropped 7; count of bases not matched to a gene: 4. Germline V gene sequence: CDR1 LNHDA, CDR2 SQIVND (reference sequence). This CDR3 spans 15 amino acids. Variable domain in full (rest from reference TRBV19 and TRBJ1-6): DGGITQSPKYLFRKEGQNVTLSCEQNLNHDAMYWYRQDPGQGLRLIYYSQIVNDFQKGDIAEGYSVSREKKESFPLTVTSAQKNPTAFYLCASSPRTGGNSPLHFGNGTRLTVT.

V is TRBV6-5 and J is TRBJ2-1; 8 bases line up with TRBD1. Germline V gene lookup returns CDR1 MNHEY and CDR2 SVGAGI. CDR3 length: 11 residues. The DNA of the CDR3 is TGTGAGACGCAGGGGGCAGGGGAGCAGTTCTTC. Protein: CETQGAGEQFF.

The chain joins TRBV7-9 to TRBJ1-2; the D gene is possibly TRBD1 (5 bases). CDR1 SEHNR and CDR2 FQNEAQ come from the germline V gene (reference sequence). The CDR3 loop spans 14 amino acids. V dropped 7 bases and J dropped 6 bases, with 18 bases sitting between them. CDR3 in amino acids: CASTSPGFSDGYTF. The CDR3, as DNA: TGTGCCAGCACCTCCCCAGGGTTTTCTGATGGCTACACCTTC.

The chain recombines TRBV7-3 with TRBJ1-1; 8 bases map to TRBD1. CDR1 and CDR2 from the germline V gene are SGHTA and FQGTGA. The CDR3 contains 15 residues. V was pared by 1 base and J by 14 bases, with 15 bases of the junction left unmatched. The CDR3 sequence: CASSLKRDRHGILFF. In nucleotides, the CDR3 is TGTGCCAGCAGCTTAAAACGGGACAGGCATGGAATTCTATTCTTT.

This clone was seen once. The rearrangement links TRBV30 to TRBJ2-7, with D possibly being TRBD2 (6 bases). Trimming removed 4 bases from V and 6 bases from J, with 13 bases in between. This CDR3 comprises 12 residues. Germline CDR1 is GTSNPN and CDR2 is SVGIG (reference sequence). The chain's CDR3 is CAWTMAGFEQYF. The CDR3 DNA sequence: TGTGCCTGGACAATGGCGGGGTTCGAGCAGTACTTC.

The rearrangement uses TRBV28 and TRBJ1-1; D ambiguous. The V gene's germline CDR1 is MDHEN and CDR2 SYDVKM. V was shortened by 3 bases and J by 0 bases, with 14 bases between the two germline ends. The CDR3 is 16 amino acids. The CDR3, as DNA: TGTGCCAGCAGTTTCGGCGAGGGTGGGGTGAACACTGAAGCTTTCTTT. Protein: CASSFGEGGVNTEAFF.

This sequence joins TRBV29-1 and TRBJ1-1; TRBD1 matches at 9 bases. The J segment lost 4 bases and the V segment lost 7 bases, leaving 4 bases of the junction unmatched. Germline V gene sequence: CDR1 SQVTM, CDR2 ANQGSEA. The CDR3 length is 12 residues. CDR3 sequence: CSALQGATEAFF. The DNA of the CDR3 is TGCAGCGCCCTACAGGGGGCCACTGAAGCTTTCTTT. The full variable domain, rest sourced from reference TRBV29-1 and TRBJ1-1, is SAVISQKPSRDICQRGTSLTIQCQVDSQVTMMFWYRQQPGQSLTLIATANQGSEATYESGFVIDKFPISRPNLTFSTLTVSNMSPEDSSIYLCSALQGATEAFFGQGTRLTVV.

V gene TRBV6-5 combines with J gene TRBJ2-7; possibly TRBD2 for D (6 bases). The V end lost 5 bases, the J end lost 5 bases, and 19 bases lay between the germline ends. The germline gives CDR1 MNHEY, CDR2 SVGAGI. This CDR3 comprises 15 residues. The CDR3: CASSPYIGGPHEQYF. The CDR3 DNA reads as TGTGCCAGCAGTCCATATATCGGGGGTCCCCACGAGCAGTACTTC.

V and J are TRBV30 and TRBJ1-1; a possible D gene is TRBD1 (5 bases). There are 11 residues in the CDR3. Germline V gene lookup returns CDR1 GTSNPN and CDR2 SVGIG (reference sequence). The CDR3 DNA is TGTGTGGGGGGATTCGGCACTGAAGCTTTCTTT. Encoded protein: CVGGFGTEAFF.

This chain uses TRBV5-1 with TRBJ2-5; a weak D match, TRBD2 (5 bases). The CDR3 has 14 residues. V was clipped by 6 bases and J by 2 bases, with 14 bases between them. The V gene's germline CDR1 is SGHRS and CDR2 YFSETQ. The CDR3 is CASTGFEVQETQYF. The CDR3 DNA reads TGCGCCAGCACGGGATTCGAGGTACAAGAGACCCAGTACTTC.

J is TRBJ1-2 and V is TRBV11-2; no reliable D call. The length of the CDR3 is 14 residues. CDR1 and CDR2 from the germline V gene are SGHAT and FQNNGV. V dropped 5 bases and J dropped 4 bases, with 14 bases sitting between them. CDR3 protein: CASSPSQILYGYTF. The CDR3 DNA reads as TGTGCCAGCAGCCCTAGCCAGATCCTCTATGGCTACACCTTC.

This clone is a singleton in its sample. The chain carries TRBV5-1 and TRBJ2-2, with 8 bases identical to TRBD1. Germline loops: CDR1 SGHRS, CDR2 YFSETQ. The CDR3 runs to 15 residues. The V segment lost 1 base and the J segment 5 bases; nucleotides outside the gene matches: 4. CDR3 loop: CASSLNQGATGELFF. The CDR3 DNA is TGCGCCAGCAGCTTGAACCAGGGGGCGACCGGGGAGCTGTTTTTT. Full variable domain (outside the CDR3, taken from reference TRBV5-1 and TRBJ2-2): KAGVTQTPRYLIKTRGQQVTLSCSPISGHRSVSWYQQTPGQGLQFLFEYFSETQRNKGNFPGRFSGRQFSNSRSEMNVSTLELGDSALYLCASSLNQGATGELFFGEGSRLTVL.

J is TRBJ2-7 and V is TRBV10-2; a weak D match, TRBD2 (6 bases). Trimming took 6 bases from V and 3 from J, leaving 9 bases between them. Germline CDR1 and CDR2: WSHSY and SAAADI. The CDR3 length is 12 residues. The DNA for the CDR3 is TGCGCCAGCAGCGCCGGGGGCTACGAGCAGTACTTC. Translated: CASSAGGYEQYF.